This T cell receptor (beta chain) was found in a study of identical twins. The CDR3 is 14 residues long. The junction had 7 bases not matched to a gene; V was cut back by 5 bases and J by 3 bases. CDR1 is SEHNR, CDR2 FQNEAQ, per germline (reference sequence). TCRdb used MiXCR to reprocess the 5' RACE reads, holding one entry per CDR3 protein. The sample has about 700,000 distinct CDR3 sequences, roughly 6.2% seen once; the top ten hold 1.5% to 2%. This clonotype turned up a few times. The rearrangement links TRBV7-9 to TRBJ2-7; 7 bases agree with TRBD2. The sample comprised naive T cells sorted from blood. This sequence originates from a man younger than 35 in good health. CDR3 DNA sequence: TGTGCCAGCAGCGCCCAGGGAGGGGACTACGAGCAGTACTTC. This sequence encodes CASSAQGGDYEQYF.